Following are 18 T cell receptor beta chains from one sample sequenced in a study of blood T cell repertoires in COVID-19. Sequencing was performed with immunoSEQ multiplex PCR; in TCRdb, only in-frame clones are kept and a portion is missing. Of more than 95,000 clones in the sample, around 90% were seen once. The sequencing input was peripheral blood. The receptor set was obtained from a man aged 50-60 years with COVID-19, enrolled during active disease.

This chain joins TRBV19 and TRBJ2-2; TRBD1 aligns across 9 bases. From germline, CDR1 is LNHDA and CDR2 SQIVND (reference sequence). V lost 5 bases, J lost 0 bases, and 4 bases stayed unmatched. The CDR3 is made up of 16 amino acids. CDR3 nucleotides: TGTGCCAGTAGTGACAGGGGGGCTTCGAACACCGGGGAGCTGTTTTTT. Its translation: CASSDRGASNTGELFF.

With regard to this clone: An end of the junction differs from the germline gene, which may be a read error. The V and J genes are TRBV4-2 and TRBJ2-1; TRBD1 agrees at 9 bases. The CDR3 spans 13 residues. The V gene's germline CDR1 is LGHNA and CDR2 YNFKEQ. The CDR3 DNA reads TGTGCCAGCAGCCAAGATCAGGGGGACAGGGTCCTCTTC. Protein: CASSQDQGDRVLF.

The chain employs TRBV19 and TRBJ1-5, with 8 bases lining up with TRBD1. The CDR3 has 14 amino acids. J was trimmed by 8 bases and V by 3 bases; bases with no gene match: 6. Germline V gene data show CDR1 as LNHDA and CDR2 as SQIVND (reference sequence). The DNA of the CDR3 is TGTGCCAGTAGTATCAATTCAGGGGGCAAGCCCCAGCATTTT. Translating it yields CASSINSGGKPQHF.

The chain uses TRBV9 and TRBJ1-3, with D uncertain. The CDR3 is made up of 15 amino acids. Between the trimmed V and J ends, which lost 1 base and 5 bases, there was a span of 13 bases. The germline V gene has CDR1 SGDLS and CDR2 YYNGEE. Here the CDR3 reads CASSVLESPRNTIYF. In nucleotides, the CDR3 is TGTGCCAGCAGCGTACTTGAGAGTCCCAGAAACACCATATATTTT.

The gene calls are TRBV5-1 and TRBJ2-3, with D perhaps matching TRBD1 (5 bases). The V gene's germline CDR1 is SGHRS and CDR2 YFSETQ. This CDR3 comprises 12 residues. The ends were cut back, 4 bases at V and 3 bases at J, with 6 bases in the middle. CDR3: CASSRTTDTQYF. The CDR3 DNA sequence: TGCGCCAGCAGCCGGACAACAGATACGCAGTATTTT.

The rearrangement joins TRBV7-2 to TRBJ2-1; 7 positions agree with TRBD2. V was clipped by 4 bases and J by 15 bases; unmatched bases: 15. CDR1 and CDR2 (germline): SGHTA, FQGNSA. This CDR3 has 14 amino acids. The chain's CDR3 is CASSSHLAGPNTFF. Written as DNA, the CDR3 is TGTGCCAGCAGCTCCCACTTAGCGGGCCCAAACACGTTCTTC. The full variable domain, rest sourced from reference TRBV7-2 and TRBJ2-1, is GAGVSQSPSNKVTEKGKDVELRCDPISGHTALYWYRQSLGQGLEFLIYFQGNSAPDKSGLPSDRFSAERTGGSVSTLTIQRTQQEDSAVYLCASSSHLAGPNTFFGPGTRLTVL.

The rearrangement joins TRBV6-5 to TRBJ2-7; D may be TRBD1 (5 bases). The CDR3 extends over 14 amino acids. V was shortened by 4 bases and J by 0 bases, with 10 bases between the two germline ends. Looked up from germline, CDR1 is MNHEY and CDR2 is SVGAGI. The CDR3 protein is CASSWTRSSYEQYF. In DNA form, the CDR3 reads TGTGCCAGCAGTTGGACACGGAGCTCCTACGAGCAGTACTTC.

V usage is TRBV20-1 and J usage is TRBJ2-1; 9 nucleotides line up with TRBD2. This CDR3 is built from 17 residues. V dropped 3 bases and J dropped 0; count of bases not matched to a gene: 9. Germline CDR1 and CDR2: DFQATT and SNEGSKA (reference sequence). CDR3 sequence reads: CSASSSGTTPSYNEQFF. The DNA for the CDR3 is TGCAGTGCTAGTTCTAGCGGGACAACGCCCTCCTACAATGAGCAGTTCTTC.

This chain uses TRBV18 with TRBJ2-7; 7 bases agree with TRBD1. The CDR3 has 16 amino acids. Per germline, CDR1 KGHSH and CDR2 LQKENI. Germline trimming cut 0 bases from V and 6 bases from J; bases unmatched to any gene: 11. The CDR3 region is CASSPPRDSLMGEQYF. CDR3 nucleotide sequence: TGTGCCAGCTCACCACCGAGGGACAGCCTTATGGGCGAGCAGTACTTC.

The chain employs TRBV9 and TRBJ2-2, with 8 bases lining up with TRBD1. Germline V gene data show CDR1 as SGDLS and CDR2 as YYNGEE. CDR3 size: 15 residues. With 4 bases clipped from V and 4 bases from J, the junction kept 6 bases outside the gene matches. The CDR3 loop reads CASSRQGAGTGELFF. In DNA, the CDR3 is TGTGCCAGCAGCCGCCAGGGGGCGGGCACCGGGGAGCTGTTTTTT.

V gene TRBV29-1 combines with J gene TRBJ2-5; TRBD1 matches at 7 bases. The V gene end was trimmed by 2 bases and the J gene end by 1 base; junction bases not matched to a gene: 4. The CDR3 length is 14 residues. The V gene's germline CDR1 is SQVTM and CDR2 ANQGSEA. CDR3 sequence reads: CSVEPGTVQETQYF. The DNA of the CDR3 is TGCAGCGTTGAACCCGGGACAGTCCAAGAGACCCAGTACTTC.

The chain employs TRBV10-2 and TRBJ1-4; 9 bases line up with TRBD1. J lost 4 bases, V lost 0 bases, and 3 bases had no gene match. CDR3 length: 16 amino acids. Germline CDR1 and CDR2: WSHSY and SAAADI. CDR3 sequence reads: CASSESRTGVNEKLFF. CDR3 in DNA: TGCGCCAGCAGTGAGTCGAGGACAGGGGTTAATGAAAAACTGTTTTTT.

The rearrangement uses TRBV14 and TRBJ2-3; TRBD1 matches 12 bases. The germline gives CDR1 SGHDN, CDR2 FVKESK. The ends lost 2 bases at V and 4 bases at J; junction bases unmatched: 4. The CDR3 runs to 16 residues. The CDR3 here is CASSQQGQGAADTQYF. The CDR3 region has the DNA TGTGCCAGCAGCCAACAGGGACAGGGGGCGGCAGATACGCAGTATTTT.

V is TRBV4-3 and J is TRBJ2-5; possibly TRBD1 for D (5 bases). Per germline, CDR1 LGHNA and CDR2 YSLEER. The ends were cut back, 1 base at V and 2 bases at J, with 14 bases in the middle. CDR3 length: 16 amino acids. The CDR3 nucleotides are TGCGCCAGCAGCCAAGGCAGGGATAGTACTCAAGAGACCCAGTACTTC. The encoded protein is CASSQGRDSTQETQYF.

The rearrangement joins TRBV7-6 to TRBJ2-3; D is perhaps TRBD1 (6 bases). The CDR3 loop spans 16 amino acids. V was cut by 0 bases and J by 0 bases, with 10 bases left in between. The V gene's germline CDR1 is SGHVS and CDR2 FNYEAQ. CDR3 coding DNA: TGTGCCAGCAGCTTAGCGGGGGCCGCTAGCACAGATACGCAGTATTTT. This sequence encodes CASSLAGAASTDTQYF.

V usage is TRBV20-1 and J usage is TRBJ1-2; D is uncertain. Trimming removed 5 bases at V and 3 bases at J, with 4 bases between. Germline CDR1 and CDR2: DFQATT and SNEGSKA (reference sequence). This CDR3 is 10 amino acids long. CDR3 protein: CSAPDYGYTF. The CDR3 region has the DNA TGCAGTGCTCCCGACTATGGCTACACCTTC.

The chain couples TRBV28 to TRBJ1-4; 8 bases map to TRBD1. J lost 5 bases, V lost 4 bases, and 6 bases had no gene match. CDR1 and CDR2 (germline): MDHEN, SYDVKM. This CDR3 has 15 amino acids. This CDR3 reads CASSSAGGANEKLFF. The CDR3 DNA follows: TGTGCCAGCAGTTCAGCAGGGGGCGCGAATGAAAAACTGTTTTTT.

Only a few counts were recorded for this clone. The J gene is TRBJ2-5, the V gene TRBV9, with 14 positions matching TRBD2. Germline-derived CDR1 and CDR2 are SGDLS and YYNGEE. The CDR3 is made up of 19 amino acids. V lost 8 bases, J lost 2 bases, and 17 bases stayed unmatched. This CDR3 reads CASTPGLAGVGGRQETQYF. CDR3 bases: TGTGCCAGTACGCCGGGACTAGCGGGAGTGGGTGGGCGGCAAGAGACCCAGTACTTC.